The 25 T cell receptor beta chains below all came from one sample that was sequenced in a study of T-cell reconstitution after alpha-beta-depleted transplantation in children. During its preparation, the TCRbeta library received unique molecular identifiers. TCRdb re-derived calls from the PCR reads in MiXCR, one entry per CDR3 protein. The sample has over 150,000 distinct CDR3 sequences, around 7% seen once. Sequenced here: PBMCs, sampled before TCRalphabeta/CD19-depleted stem cell transplant. Receptors originate from a boy aged 2 to 10 with acute lymphoblastic leukemia, due to receive a stem cell transplant.

This clonotype has a handful of counts. The chain uses TRBV28 and TRBJ2-7; 9 bases match TRBD1. The CDR3 is 14 residues long. Germline trimming cut 2 bases from V and 7 bases from J; bases unmatched to any gene: 6. Germline V lookup: CDR1 MDHEN, CDR2 SYDVKM. In DNA form, the CDR3 reads TGTGCCAGCAGTTTAGGGGACAGGGTTAGGGAGCAGTACTTC. As protein: CASSLGDRVREQYF.

This clonotype was seen at least ten times. The J gene is TRBJ1-5, the V gene TRBV20-1; 7 bases are a match to TRBD1. V shed 2 bases, J shed 7 bases, and the junction held 8 bases outside the gene matches. The CDR3 has 14 residues. CDR1 is DFQATT, CDR2 SNEGSKA, per germline (reference sequence). DNA of the CDR3: TGCAGTGCTAGACATGACAGGGAACGGCAGCCCCAGCATTTT. It encodes CSARHDRERQPQHF.

The CDR3 region has the DNA TGTGCCAGCAGCTCAATTCCGACTAGCGGGGGGGCCTTTACCTGGGAGCTGTTTTTT. Its translation: CASSSIPTSGGAFTWELFF. The chain joins TRBV7-3 to TRBJ2-2; 14 bases align to TRBD2. After removal of 4 bases from V and 9 bases from J, the junction contained 16 bases not matched to a gene. Germline loops: CDR1 SGHTA, CDR2 FQGTGA. There are 19 residues in the CDR3.

This clonotype was seen repeatedly, ten times or more. The chain joins TRBV7-2 to TRBJ2-1; 12 nucleotides agree with TRBD2. V gave up 3 bases and J gave up 0 bases; unmatched junction bases: 6. Germline CDR1 reads SGHTA; CDR2 reads FQGNSA. CDR3 length: 18 residues. The chain's CDR3 is CASSLVLAGGRSYNEQFF. The CDR3 bases are TGTGCCAGCAGCTTGGTACTAGCGGGGGGACGCTCCTACAATGAGCAGTTCTTC.

With respect to this clonotype: A much larger clone lies one base from this, so it may be a read error. This chain uses TRBV7-8 with TRBJ2-6; no clear D. Germline V CDR1 and CDR2: SGHVS, FQNEAQ. Trimming removed 11 bases from V and 1 base from J, with 9 bases in between. This CDR3 has 13 residues. The CDR3 nucleotides read TGTGCCTGCACCTCTTCTGGGGCCAACGTCCTGACTTTC. It encodes CACTSSGANVLTF.

At least ten counts were recorded for this clonotype. The rearrangement links TRBV20-1 to TRBJ2-7; D remains ambiguous. Trimming took off 2 bases at V and 4 bases at J, with 9 bases between the two ends. The CDR3 extends over 12 amino acids. Germline V gene sequence: CDR1 DFQATT, CDR2 SNEGSKA (reference sequence). CDR3 amino acids: CSARQVGYEQYF. For the CDR3, the DNA is TGCAGTGCTAGACAGGTGGGGTACGAGCAGTACTTC.

In its sample, this clonotype was seen many times. The chain recombines TRBV5-1 with TRBJ2-1, with a possible D match to TRBD2 (6 bases). V was pared by 1 base and J by 0 bases, with 11 bases between. The CDR3 length is 16 residues. Germline CDR1 reads SGHRS; CDR2 reads YFSETQ. The CDR3 DNA sequence: TGCGCCAGCAGCTTGTCGGCGGGGAGCTCCTACAATGAGCAGTTCTTC. Protein sequence: CASSLSAGSSYNEQFF. Based on the CDR3 plus reference TRBV5-1 and TRBJ2-1, the full variable domain is KAGVTQTPRYLIKTRGQQVTLSCSPISGHRSVSWYQQTPGQGLQFLFEYFSETQRNKGNFPGRFSGRQFSNSRSEMNVSTLELGDSALYLCASSLSAGSSYNEQFFGPGTRLTVL.

The rearrangement links TRBV3-1 to TRBJ2-1; 9 positions agree with TRBD2. V lost 2 bases and J lost 4; bases outside the gene matches: 3. The CDR3 covers 15 residues. Germline CDR1 reads LGHDT; CDR2 reads YNNKEL (reference sequence). DNA for the CDR3: TGTGCCAGCAGCCAATTTAGCGGGGGTTACAATGAGCAGTTCTTC. Protein product: CASSQFSGGYNEQFF.

Only a few counts were recorded for this clonotype. The gene calls are TRBV7-2 and TRBJ1-2; tentatively, D is TRBD1 (5 bases). V lost 5 bases to trimming and J lost 5 bases, with 12 bases between them. Germline CDR1 reads SGHTA; CDR2 reads FQGNSA. The CDR3 contains 13 residues. CDR3 sequence: CASSPPGAYGYTF. For the CDR3, the DNA is TGTGCCAGCAGCCCGCCCGGGGCTTATGGCTACACCTTC.

This clonotype was seen many times. The V gene is TRBV3-1, the J gene TRBJ2-1; tentative D call: TRBD1 (5 bases). This CDR3 comprises 17 residues. CDR1 and CDR2 (germline): LGHDT, YNNKEL (reference sequence). V gave up 3 bases and J gave up 0 bases, with 15 bases separating them. CDR3 residues: CASSHIVGLSSYNEQFF. DNA for the CDR3: TGTGCCAGCAGCCATATTGTGGGGCTCAGCTCCTACAATGAGCAGTTCTTC.

The chain joins TRBV27 to TRBJ1-1; D possibly corresponds to TRBD1 (6 bases). The CDR3 contains 14 residues. Germline loops: CDR1 MNHEY, CDR2 SMNVEV (reference sequence). V was clipped by 2 bases and J by 1 base, with 8 bases between them. CDR3 protein: CASSLQGTNTEAFF. The CDR3, as DNA: TGTGCCAGCAGTTTACAGGGGACGAACACTGAAGCTTTCTTT.

This clonotype occurred many times. This CDR3 reads CASRQPNTEAFF. CDR3 in DNA: TGTGCCAGCAGACAACCAAACACTGAAGCTTTCTTT. V gene TRBV28 combines with J gene TRBJ1-1; D is undetermined. Germline V gene sequence: CDR1 MDHEN, CDR2 SYDVKM. This CDR3 comprises 12 residues. V dropped 6 bases and J dropped 2 bases, with 7 bases sitting between them.

In this sample, this clonotype turned up many times. CDR3 nucleotides: TGTGCCAGCACCCCGTCGGGGAATAAGAGGAAGACCCAGTACTTC. This gives the protein CASTPSGNKRKTQYF. The chain carries TRBV28 and TRBJ2-5; tentatively, D is TRBD2 (5 bases). Trimming removed 7 bases from V and 6 bases from J, with 21 bases in between. Germline V gene data show CDR1 as MDHEN and CDR2 as SYDVKM. This CDR3 comprises 15 residues.

This clonotype was observed at least ten times. This chain joins TRBV20-1 and TRBJ2-3; 11 nucleotides agree with TRBD2. V lost 6 bases to trimming and J lost 1 base; unmatched junction nucleotides: 12. Germline V lookup: CDR1 DFQATT, CDR2 SNEGSKA (reference sequence). The length of the CDR3 is 17 residues. The CDR3 here is CSAPSFALAGGTDTQYF. The CDR3 region has the DNA TGCAGTGCGCCCTCATTCGCACTAGCGGGGGGCACAGATACGCAGTATTTT.

This clonotype has ten or more counts. The chain combines TRBV28 with TRBJ2-2; 8 positions agree with TRBD2. The CDR3 covers 15 residues. With V trimmed by 6 bases and J by 7 bases, 10 bases remained unmatched. Germline assignment: CDR1 MDHEN and CDR2 SYDVKM. The CDR3 region is CASSPAGGSFGELFF. DNA of the CDR3: TGTGCCAGCAGCCCTGCGGGAGGCAGTTTCGGGGAGCTGTTTTTT.

This clonotype was counted at least ten times. The rearrangement uses TRBV7-2 and TRBJ2-1; maybe TRBD2 (5 bases). Per the germline V gene, CDR1 is SGHTA and CDR2 is FQGNSA. The germline V and J ends were trimmed by 4 bases and 5 bases, with 12 bases remaining between them. The CDR3 spans 14 residues. This CDR3 is CASSYSWTDNEQFF. In DNA form, the CDR3 reads TGTGCCAGCAGCTACTCTTGGACTGACAATGAGCAGTTCTTC. Complete variable domain (other parts from reference TRBV7-2 and TRBJ2-1): GAGVSQSPSNKVTEKGKDVELRCDPISGHTALYWYRQSLGQGLEFLIYFQGNSAPDKSGLPSDRFSAERTGGSVSTLTIQRTQQEDSAVYLCASSYSWTDNEQFFGPGTRLTVL.

The chain is built from TRBV7-8 and TRBJ2-1; tentatively, D is TRBD1 or TRBD2 (5 bases each). The ends were cut back, 5 bases at V and 10 bases at J, with 15 bases in the middle. The CDR3 runs 13 residues. CDR1 SGHVS and CDR2 FQNEAQ come from the germline V gene. As DNA, the CDR3 is TGTGCCAGCAGCCCCCGGGACCCGAGGGAGCAGTTCTTC. Translated, it gives CASSPRDPREQFF.

This clonotype was detected many times. The rearrangement links TRBV7-8 to TRBJ2-1; no reliable D call. The ends were cut back, 2 bases at V and 5 bases at J, with 10 bases in the middle. The CDR3 contains 14 residues. CDR1 is SGHVS, CDR2 FQNEAQ, per germline. The CDR3 coding sequence is TGTGCCAGCAGCTTACGGTCCCAGAACAATGAGCAGTTCTTC. Encoded protein: CASSLRSQNNEQFF.

This clonotype showed up many times. The rearrangement links TRBV20-1 to TRBJ2-1; 7 nucleotides agree with TRBD2. This CDR3 is 14 amino acids long. The V gene end was trimmed by 3 bases and the J gene end by 8 bases; junction bases not matched to a gene: 10. Per the germline V gene, CDR1 is DFQATT and CDR2 is SNEGSKA (reference sequence). CDR3 bases: TGCAGTGCTAGTCTGGGTAGCGGGCTCGATGAGCAGTTCTTC. Protein sequence: CSASLGSGLDEQFF.

This clonotype was seen many times. V and J are TRBV11-2 and TRBJ2-2, with D tentatively TRBD2 (5 bases). Germline V gene data show CDR1 as SGHAT and CDR2 as FQNNGV. V lost 6 bases and J 8 bases, leaving 13 bases between the germline ends. The CDR3 is made up of 13 amino acids. The CDR3 bases are TGTGCCAGCAGAACGGGGTTAGGGGGGGAGCTGTTTTTT. It codes for CASRTGLGGELFF.

V is TRBV28 and J is TRBJ2-3, with D tentatively TRBD1 (5 bases). Trimming took 8 bases from V and 6 from J, leaving 12 bases between them. The CDR3 length is 12 residues. Germline lookup yields CDR1 MDHEN and CDR2 SYDVKM. CDR3 loop: CASGQGQDTQYF. CDR3 DNA: TGTGCCAGCGGGCAGGGCCAGGATACGCAGTATTTT.

A few counts support this clonotype. The CDR3 region has the DNA TGCGCCAGCAGCATCTGGACTGCAGATACGCAGTATTTT. Encoded protein: CASSIWTADTQYF. The chain carries TRBV5-1 and TRBJ2-3, with a possible D match to TRBD2 (5 bases). Trimming stripped 4 bases from V and 4 bases from J, with 10 bases between. Germline V CDR1 and CDR2: SGHRS, YFSETQ. This CDR3 contains 13 residues.

J is TRBJ2-1 and V is TRBV10-3; TRBD2 matches 9 bases. The CDR3 extends over 15 amino acids. The V and J ends lost 7 bases and 9 bases, in that order; junction bases with no gene match: 13. Per germline, CDR1 ENHRY and CDR2 SYGVKD. CDR3 residues: CAITRGSGRMVEQFF. DNA for the CDR3: TGTGCCATCACCCGGGGGAGCGGGAGGATGGTTGAGCAGTTCTTC.

The V and J genes are TRBV3-1 and TRBJ1-1, with no clear D. Germline values: CDR1 LGHDT, CDR2 YNNKEL (reference sequence). The CDR3 has 13 amino acids. Trimming removed 6 bases at V and 5 bases at J, with 13 bases between. Written as DNA, the CDR3 is TGTGCCAGCAGTAGAGGCTATGGGACTGAAGCTTTCTTT. Its protein product is CASSRGYGTEAFF.

This clonotype was picked up a small number of times. V usage is TRBV5-5 and J usage is TRBJ1-2; 8 bases line up with TRBD1. V was clipped by 4 bases and J by 1 base; unmatched bases: 12. The CDR3 runs to 17 residues. Germline CDR1 reads SGHKS; CDR2 reads YYEKEE (reference sequence). For the CDR3, the DNA is TGTGCCAGCAGCCCGATCAACACAGGGGGACTTAACTATGGCTACACCTTC. This encodes CASSPINTGGLNYGYTF.